Each of the 30 T cell receptor beta chains below was sequenced from the same sample in a study of blood T cells in healthy people across ages. Then a second PCR, running about 7 to 11 cycles, was carried out with a sample-barcoded 5' primer and a J-beta primer mix. TCRdb re-called the 5' RACE reads with MiXCR, one entry per CDR3 protein. The sample shows about 970,000 distinct CDR3 sequences, 51% of them seen only once. Sequencing was done on a sample of blood. The receptors originated from a woman aged 55-70 years in good health.

The chain recombines TRBV7-2 with TRBJ2-7; the D gene is possibly TRBD2 (6 bases). V was clipped by 5 bases and J by 1 base, with 21 bases between them. The CDR3 covers 17 residues. CDR1 and CDR2 (germline): SGHTA, FQGNSA. CDR3 amino acids: CASSPRNLADPSYEQYF. In DNA form, the CDR3 reads TGTGCCAGCAGCCCCCGGAATTTAGCGGACCCTTCCTACGAGCAGTACTTC.

The gene calls are TRBV4-1 and TRBJ2-1; 10 bases are a match to TRBD2. This CDR3 spans 14 amino acids. Germline loops: CDR1 MGHRA, CDR2 YSYEKL. Trimming cost V 2 bases and J 13 bases; bases outside gene matches: 8. The CDR3 spells CASSQRSGRETQFF. CDR3 sequence (DNA): TGCGCCAGCAGCCAACGAAGCGGGAGGGAGACCCAGTTCTTC.

The V and J genes are TRBV29-1 and TRBJ2-1, with D perhaps matching TRBD1 (6 bases). Germline CDR1 SQVTM, CDR2 ANQGSEA. The CDR3 is 11 amino acids. V lost 5 bases to trimming and J lost 9 bases, with 11 bases between them. The CDR3 sequence: CSVMGASEQFF. The CDR3 nucleotides are TGCAGCGTTATGGGGGCGAGTGAGCAGTTCTTC.

This chain links TRBV7-9 with TRBJ2-5; D call uncertain. Near its end, the DNA agrees better with TRBJ2-7, so the J call may be wrong. Germline V gene lookup returns CDR1 SEHNR and CDR2 FQNEAQ (reference sequence). The CDR3 totals 13 residues. The CDR3 DNA follows: TGTGCCAGCACACGGGCCCCCCTGTACGAGCAGTACTTC. Translating it yields CASTRAPLYEQYF.

This clonotype was detected once. V usage is TRBV7-9 and J usage is TRBJ2-1; 8 positions agree with TRBD2. Germline-derived CDR1 and CDR2 are SEHNR and FQNEAQ (reference sequence). CDR3 size: 16 residues. V lost 6 bases and J lost 2; bases outside the gene matches: 9. For the CDR3, the DNA is TGTGCCAGCAGTTCTGGACTAGCATCGGCCTACAATGAGCAGTTCTTC. Amino acids: CASSSGLASAYNEQFF.

This clonotype has more than one count but fewer than ten. V is TRBV10-3 and J is TRBJ2-5; D ambiguous. This CDR3 is built from 13 residues. V was clipped by 6 bases and J by 2 bases, with 10 bases between them. The V gene's germline CDR1 is ENHRY and CDR2 SYGVKD. The CDR3 nucleotides are TGTGCCATCAGCCCGGGCGCACAAGAGACCCAGTACTTC. Protein: CAISPGAQETQYF.

This chain uses TRBV5-1 with TRBJ2-2; D is ambiguous. CDR1 SGHRS and CDR2 YFSETQ come from the germline V gene. The ends were cut back, 1 base at V and 5 bases at J, with 12 bases in the middle. This CDR3 comprises 15 residues. The CDR3 DNA sequence: TGCGCCAGCAGCTTGATGGGTGTTGATACCGGGGAGCTGTTTTTT. Translated, it gives CASSLMGVDTGELFF.

This rearrangement joins TRBV28 to TRBJ2-4; D call uncertain. With the DNA end fitting TRBJ2-7 better, the J assignment may be wrong. The CDR3 loop spans 13 amino acids. Looked up from germline, CDR1 is MDHEN and CDR2 is SYDVKM. The CDR3 DNA reads TGTGCCAGCAAGGTTTGGTGGGATGGCGAGCAGTACTTC. This translates into CASKVWWDGEQYF.

The J gene is TRBJ1-1, the V gene TRBV20-1, with D possibly TRBD1 on 6 matching bases. CDR1 is DFQATT, CDR2 SNEGSKA, per germline (reference sequence). CDR3 size: 12 residues. Trimming left V 7 bases short and J 6 bases short, with 15 bases between. The CDR3 region has the DNA TGCAGTGTGACAGGAGGAAATCCTGAAGCTTTCTTT. Residues: CSVTGGNPEAFF.

This clonotype was seen a few times. Its ends do not fully match the called genes, so a read error is possible. The chain has TRBV4-1 and TRBJ2-7; TRBD2 matches 12 bases. Germline V gives CDR1 MGHRA, CDR2 YSYEKL. CDR3 length equals 18 residues. The CDR3 loop is CASTQYASGRASSYEQYF. The CDR3 nucleotides read TGCGCCAGCACCCAATATGCTAGCGGGAGGGCCTCATCCTACGAGCAGTACTTC.

This clonotype was counted a few times. CDR3 protein: CASSQDTQGERYEQYF. The CDR3 DNA follows: TGCGCCAGCAGCCAAGATACCCAGGGTGAGCGCTACGAGCAGTACTTC. The chain employs TRBV4-1 and TRBJ2-7, with D tentatively TRBD1 (5 bases). Per the germline V gene, CDR1 is MGHRA and CDR2 is YSYEKL. The CDR3 is 16 residues long. Trimming left V 0 bases short and J 3 bases short, with 15 bases between.

This clonotype was seen a few times. The chain joins TRBV29-1 to TRBJ1-2; no clear D gene. This CDR3 has 13 residues. Germline V gene sequence: CDR1 SQVTM, CDR2 ANQGSEA. Trimming shortened V by 4 bases and J by 8 bases, and 17 bases separated the two germline ends. CDR3 coding DNA: TGCAGCGTTGGAGGAGGTCAAACCTGGGGCTACACCTTC. Translating gives CSVGGGQTWGYTF.

This sequence joins TRBV13 and TRBJ2-1, with 10 nucleotides matching TRBD1. V was clipped by 0 bases and J by 7 bases; unmatched bases: 6. The V gene's germline CDR1 is PRHDT and CDR2 FYEKMQ (reference sequence). The CDR3 has 16 amino acids. The CDR3 sequence is CASSLGGTGDWNEQFF. Here the CDR3 DNA reads TGTGCCAGCAGCTTAGGGGGGACAGGGGATTGGAATGAGCAGTTCTTC.

The genes are TRBV27 and TRBJ1-2; 8 bases are shared with TRBD1. The CDR3 length is 15 residues. J gave up 4 bases and V 4 bases, and 8 bases lay outside the gene matches. Per the germline V gene, CDR1 is MNHEY and CDR2 is SMNVEV (reference sequence). The CDR3 loop is CASSSPGQGSYGYTF. The CDR3 DNA reads as TGTGCCAGCAGTTCCCCCGGACAGGGTAGCTATGGCTACACCTTC.

For this clonotype: One end of the junction does not line up with germline, which may come from a read error. The chain employs TRBV7-4 and TRBJ2-3; TRBD2 is a possible D gene (6 bases). The CDR3 has 16 amino acids. Germline CDR1 and CDR2: SGHVT and SQSDAQ. The CDR3 reads CASSLDGGNGTDAQYF. CDR3 bases: TGTGCCAGCAGCTTGGATGGGGGGAACGGCACAGATGCGCAGTATTTT.

In its sample, this clonotype was seen a few times. The V and J genes are TRBV29-1 and TRBJ2-5; TRBD1 matches at 7 bases. Germline V lookup: CDR1 SQVTM, CDR2 ANQGSEA. This CDR3 contains 14 residues. The V segment lost 1 base and the J segment 5 bases; nucleotides outside the gene matches: 7. CDR3 nucleotides: TGCAGCGTTGAAGGGGTGACAGGGTGGGAGACCCAGTACTTC. Amino acid sequence: CSVEGVTGWETQYF.

The V gene is TRBV24-1, the J gene TRBJ2-3; D ambiguous. The CDR3 is made up of 12 amino acids. V was trimmed by 2 bases and J by 4 bases, leaving 3 bases between them. Germline lookup yields CDR1 KGHDR and CDR2 SFDVKD. This CDR3 is CATSDYADTQYF. CDR3 nucleotide sequence: TGTGCCACCAGTGATTATGCAGATACGCAGTATTTT.

V usage is TRBV12-3 or TRBV12-4 and J usage is TRBJ2-1; no clear D gene. This CDR3 has 12 residues. V was clipped by 6 bases and J by 7 bases, with 10 bases between them. The CDR3 region is CASRVSINEQFF. The CDR3 nucleotides read TGTGCCAGCAGGGTATCGATTAATGAGCAGTTCTTC.

V gene TRBV2 combines with J gene TRBJ1-5, with D maybe TRBD1 (5 bases). Germline V lookup: CDR1 SNHLY, CDR2 FYNNEI. Trimming pared 5 bases from V and 1 base from J, leaving 12 bases between. The length of the CDR3 is 15 residues. The CDR3 DNA is TGTGCCAGCAGTTCGGGACGGGAGAGCAATCAGCCCCAGCATTTT. Its protein is CASSSGRESNQPQHF.

This clonotype was recorded only once. The chain is built from TRBV4-1 and TRBJ2-2; D could derive from TRBD1 or TRBD2 (5 bases each). V lost 0 bases to trimming and J lost 6 bases, with 14 bases between them. Germline CDR1 MGHRA, CDR2 YSYEKL. The CDR3 covers 16 residues. This CDR3 reads CASSQDGVMGAGELFF. DNA for the CDR3: TGCGCCAGCAGCCAAGATGGGGTAATGGGGGCCGGGGAGCTGTTTTTT.

The chain employs TRBV28 and TRBJ1-6; weak D call: TRBD1 (5 bases). V was pared by 2 bases and J by 13 bases, with 9 bases between. Germline values: CDR1 MDHEN, CDR2 SYDVKM. CDR3 length equals 12 residues. CDR3 DNA sequence: TGTGCCAGCAGTTTAAGGGGTACTCCCCTCCACTTT. Encoded protein: CASSLRGTPLHF.

This clonotype was seen more than once but under ten times. The rearrangement links TRBV7-2 to TRBJ2-1; D might be TRBD1 or TRBD2, each matching 5 bases. In germline, CDR1 is SGHTA, CDR2 FQGNSA. Trimming cost V 2 bases and J 0 bases, with 14 bases left between them. The CDR3 consists of 17 residues. CDR3 loop: CASSLNLWGSSYNEQFF. The CDR3, as DNA: TGTGCCAGCAGCTTAAATCTTTGGGGGAGCTCCTACAATGAGCAGTTCTTC. The full variable domain, with the rest looked up from reference TRBV7-2 and TRBJ2-1, is GAGVSQSPSNKVTEKGKDVELRCDPISGHTALYWYRQSLGQGLEFLIYFQGNSAPDKSGLPSDRFSAERTGGSVSTLTIQRTQQEDSAVYLCASSLNLWGSSYNEQFFGPGTRLTVL.

This clonotype turned up a few times. Here the CDR3 reads CASSLGLGDTEAFF. CDR3 coding DNA: TGTGCCAGCAGCTTAGGTTTAGGGGACACTGAAGCTTTCTTT. The rearrangement joins TRBV7-2 to TRBJ1-1, with a weak D call TRBD1 (5 bases). CDR3 length: 14 residues. V lost 1 base and J lost 3, with 9 bases in between. Germline V lookup: CDR1 SGHTA, CDR2 FQGNSA.

The V call is TRBV20-1, the J call TRBJ1-5, with 9 bases that match TRBD1. Losses at the gene ends were 2 bases for V and 4 bases for J; bases not matched to a gene: 9. This CDR3 contains 16 residues. Germline CDR1 is DFQATT and CDR2 is SNEGSKA (reference sequence). The CDR3 coding sequence is TGCAGTGCTAGAACAACCGGGACAGGGACAAATCAGCCCCAGCATTTT. Amino acid sequence: CSARTTGTGTNQPQHF.

This clonotype has just a few counts. The chain uses TRBV7-2 and TRBJ2-1; D gene ambiguous. The CDR3 has 13 amino acids. Germline values: CDR1 SGHTA, CDR2 FQGNSA. V was clipped by 5 bases and J by 5 bases, with 10 bases between them. In nucleotides, the CDR3 is TGTGCCAGCAGCATTGGACCCCACAATGAGCAGTTCTTC. Its translation is CASSIGPHNEQFF. The whole variable domain, remainder taken from reference TRBV7-2 and TRBJ2-1, is GAGVSQSPSNKVTEKGKDVELRCDPISGHTALYWYRQSLGQGLEFLIYFQGNSAPDKSGLPSDRFSAERTGGSVSTLTIQRTQQEDSAVYLCASSIGPHNEQFFGPGTRLTVL.

This clonotype has more than one count but fewer than ten. This chain links TRBV7-2 with TRBJ1-6, with a possible D match to TRBD1 (5 bases). V shed 2 bases and J shed 7 bases, with 12 bases lying between them. Germline CDR1 SGHTA, CDR2 FQGNSA. The CDR3 has 15 amino acids. The CDR3, as DNA: TGTGCCAGCAGCTTATGGAAGGGGAAGAATTCACCCCTCCACTTT. The encoded protein is CASSLWKGKNSPLHF. The entire variable domain, with the rest obtained from reference TRBV7-2 and TRBJ1-6, is as follows: GAGVSQSPSNKVTEKGKDVELRCDPISGHTALYWYRQSLGQGLEFLIYFQGNSAPDKSGLPSDRFSAERTGGSVSTLTIQRTQQEDSAVYLCASSLWKGKNSPLHFGNGTRLTVT.

This clonotype appeared a few times. The V gene is TRBV20-1, the J gene TRBJ2-7; 11 positions match TRBD2. In germline, CDR1 is DFQATT, CDR2 SNEGSKA (reference sequence). The CDR3 consists of 14 residues. V lost 6 bases, J lost 4 bases, and 8 bases stayed unmatched. The CDR3 region is CSATLAGGRYEQYF. CDR3 DNA sequence: TGCAGTGCGACTCTAGCGGGAGGTCGGTACGAGCAGTACTTC.

This chain uses TRBV2 with TRBJ1-1; tentatively, D is TRBD1 (5 bases). Trimming left V 6 bases short and J 0 bases short, with 14 bases between. The CDR3 runs to 15 residues. The germline V gene encodes CDR1 SNHLY and CDR2 FYNNEI. CDR3 coding DNA: TGTGCCAGCAGAAAGGGGCAGTTCATGAACACTGAAGCTTTCTTT. Its translation: CASRKGQFMNTEAFF.

The chain couples TRBV14 to TRBJ2-5; a weak D match, TRBD1 (7 bases). The CDR3 has 13 residues. Looked up from germline, CDR1 is SGHDN and CDR2 is FVKESK. Trimming stripped 4 bases from V and 11 bases from J, with 17 bases between. The DNA for the CDR3 is TGTGCCAGCAGCCTCTATCAGGGGGGTGAGCAGTACTTC. Protein sequence: CASSLYQGGEQYF.

V usage is TRBV27 and J usage is TRBJ2-7; D is unclear. Germline CDR1 is MNHEY and CDR2 is SMNVEV (reference sequence). Between the trimmed V and J ends, which lost 8 bases and 0 bases, there was a span of 11 bases. The CDR3 contains 13 residues. In DNA form, the CDR3 reads TGTGCCAGCGGTCCCTGGGTCTCCTACGAGCAGTACTTC. It is translated as CASGPWVSYEQYF.